Listed below are T cell receptor beta chains from one sample, sequenced in a study of cytomegalovirus exposure and HLA in healthy donors. TCRdb's table, derived via immunoSEQ multiplex PCR, lists solely in-frame clones and lacks some. This table has 200,000 to 250,000 clones, almost 70% appearing once. Sequenced: PBMCs. These receptors all come from a middle-aged man in good health and CMV-seropositive. The CDR3 runs from the conserved cysteine through the conserved F or W. The order of the fields is J gene, V gene, D gene, clone size, CDR3 protein, CDR3 DNA. The D gene is left open where the match is weak. Not all rows give a size; the values are once, few, many and, for expanded clones, a class.

j_gene: TRBJ2-1
v_gene: TRBV25-1
d_gene: TRBD2
abundance: NA
CDR3aa: CASSWGGNEQFF
CDR3nt: TGTGCCAGCAGCTGGGGGGGGAATGAGCAGTTCTTC

j_gene: TRBJ1-3
v_gene: TRBV9
d_gene: NA
abundance: NA
CDR3aa: CASSVGQDNTIYF
CDR3nt: TGTGCCAGCAGCGTAGGACAAGACAACACCATATATTTT

j_gene: TRBJ2-3
v_gene: TRBV5-1
d_gene: TRBD2
abundance: NA
CDR3aa: CASSQLAGGPDTQYF
CDR3nt: TGCGCCAGCAGCCAACTAGCGGGGGGCCCAGATACGCAGTATTTT

j_gene: TRBJ1-3
v_gene: TRBV4-1
d_gene: NA
abundance: NA
CDR3aa: CASSQVMGNTIYF
CDR3nt: TGCGCCAGCAGCCAAGTTATGGGAAACACCATATATTTT

j_gene: TRBJ2-2
v_gene: TRBV7-2
d_gene: NA
abundance: few
CDR3aa: CASSLERSTGELFF
CDR3nt: TGTGCCAGCAGCTTAGAACGGTCAACCGGGGAGCTGTTTTTT

j_gene: TRBJ2-1
v_gene: TRBV7-8
d_gene: TRBD2
abundance: few
CDR3aa: CASSLFAGVNEQFF
CDR3nt: TGTGCCAGCAGCCTGTTTGCGGGGGTCAATGAGCAGTTCTTC

j_gene: TRBJ2-7
v_gene: TRBV7-2
d_gene: NA
abundance: NA
CDR3aa: CASSFMGAGVYEQYF
CDR3nt: TGTGCCAGCAGCTTTATGGGGGCTGGGGTTTACGAGCAGTACTTC

j_gene: TRBJ1-2
v_gene: TRBV4-1
d_gene: NA
abundance: NA
CDR3aa: CASSPQHSVFNYGYTF
CDR3nt: TGCGCCAGCAGCCCCCAACACAGTGTTTTTAACTATGGCTACACCTTC

j_gene: TRBJ1-4
v_gene: TRBV7-9
d_gene: TRBD1
abundance: NA
CDR3aa: CASSLSAGQGINEKLFF
CDR3nt: TGTGCCAGCAGCTTATCCGCGGGACAGGGGATTAATGAAAAACTGTTTTTT

j_gene: TRBJ1-5
v_gene: TRBV2
d_gene: TRBD1
abundance: NA
CDR3aa: CASSTGGGQPQHF
CDR3nt: TGTGCCAGCAGCACAGGGGGCGGTCAGCCCCAGCATTTT

j_gene: TRBJ2-7
v_gene: TRBV19
d_gene: TRBD2
abundance: few
CDR3aa: CASSIRGTSVYEQYF
CDR3nt: TGTGCCAGTAGTATAAGGGGGACTAGCGTTTACGAGCAGTACTTC

j_gene: TRBJ1-2
v_gene: TRBV6-1
d_gene: TRBD1
abundance: NA
CDR3aa: CASTSRDRSDYGYTF
CDR3nt: TGTGCCAGCACAAGCAGGGACAGGTCCGACTATGGCTACACCTTC

j_gene: TRBJ1-4
v_gene: TRBV7-9
d_gene: NA
abundance: NA
CDR3aa: CASSLDSFNEKLFF
CDR3nt: TGTGCCAGCAGCTTGGACAGTTTTAATGAAAAACTGTTTTTT

j_gene: TRBJ2-7
v_gene: TRBV7-9
d_gene: NA
abundance: NA
CDR3aa: CASSLGGLSYEQYF
CDR3nt: TGTGCCAGCAGCTTAGGCGGGTTGTCCTACGAGCAGTACTTC

j_gene: TRBJ2-1
v_gene: TRBV5-6
d_gene: TRBD2
abundance: NA
CDR3aa: CASRSPAGAGAYNEQFF
CDR3nt: TGTGCCAGCAGGTCCCCAGCGGGGGCCGGGGCCTACAATGAGCAGTTCTTC

j_gene: TRBJ2-1
v_gene: TRBV5-1
d_gene: NA
abundance: NA
CDR3aa: CASSFVASNSDEQFF
CDR3nt: TGCGCCAGCAGCTTCGTGGCTAGCAATAGCGATGAGCAGTTCTTC

j_gene: TRBJ1-4
v_gene: TRBV2
d_gene: NA
abundance: NA
CDR3aa: CASSGLTTNEKLFF
CDR3nt: TGTGCCAGCAGTGGTTTAACAACTAATGAAAAACTGTTTTTT

j_gene: TRBJ2-3
v_gene: TRBV9
d_gene: TRBD1
abundance: few
CDR3aa: CASSEWTGSRTDTQYF
CDR3nt: TGTGCCAGCAGCGAGTGGACAGGCTCCAGGACAGATACGCAGTATTTT

j_gene: TRBJ2-5
v_gene: TRBV12-5
d_gene: TRBD2
abundance: NA
CDR3aa: CASGMTSGLETQYF
CDR3nt: TGTGCTAGTGGTATGACTAGCGGATTGGAGACCCAGTACTTC

j_gene: TRBJ2-7
v_gene: TRBV28
d_gene: NA
abundance: NA
CDR3aa: CASSPRQTYEQYF
CDR3nt: TGTGCCAGCAGTCCCCGACAGACTTACGAGCAGTACTTC

j_gene: TRBJ1-5
v_gene: TRBV2
d_gene: NA
abundance: few
CDR3aa: CASSEVGGGNQPQHF
CDR3nt: TGTGCCAGCAGTGAAGTTGGGGGAGGGAATCAGCCCCAGCATTTT

j_gene: TRBJ1-5
v_gene: TRBV10-3
d_gene: TRBD1
abundance: few
CDR3aa: CAISQGQGSSNQPQHF
CDR3nt: TGTGCCATCAGTCAGGGACAGGGGAGTAGCAATCAGCCCCAGCATTTT

j_gene: TRBJ2-2
v_gene: TRBV7-6
d_gene: TRBD2
abundance: few
CDR3aa: CASSPGLAGGLATGELFF
CDR3nt: TGTGCCAGCAGCCCGGGACTAGCGGGGGGCCTAGCCACCGGGGAGCTGTTTTTT

j_gene: TRBJ1-5
v_gene: TRBV6-5
d_gene: NA
abundance: NA
CDR3aa: CASGGQLNQPQHF
CDR3nt: TGTGCCAGCGGAGGGCAGTTAAATCAGCCCCAGCATTTT

j_gene: TRBJ1-1
v_gene: TRBV7-9
d_gene: NA
abundance: NA
CDR3aa: CASSPRLGGGEAFF
CDR3nt: TGTGCCAGCAGCCCCCGTTTAGGTGGCGGTGAAGCTTTCTTT

j_gene: TRBJ2-1
v_gene: TRBV18
d_gene: NA
abundance: few
CDR3aa: CASSPPSQLAVGGNEQFF
CDR3nt: TGTGCCAGCTCACCACCGTCACAATTAGCGGTGGGGGGCAATGAGCAGTTCTTC

j_gene: TRBJ1-3
v_gene: TRBV19
d_gene: NA
abundance: NA
CDR3aa: CATIPPGEGNTIYF
CDR3nt: TGTGCCACTATACCACCAGGGGAAGGAAACACCATATATTTT

j_gene: TRBJ2-7
v_gene: TRBV5-1
d_gene: TRBD1
abundance: NA
CDR3aa: CASRPSPGTASYEQYF
CDR3nt: TGCGCCAGCAGGCCTTCTCCCGGGACAGCCTCTTACGAGCAGTACTTC

j_gene: TRBJ1-1
v_gene: TRBV10-3
d_gene: NA
abundance: NA
CDR3aa: CAITGTTMNAEAFF
CDR3nt: TGTGCCATCACTGGGACAACCATGAACGCTGAAGCTTTCTTT

j_gene: TRBJ2-1
v_gene: TRBV29-1
d_gene: NA
abundance: few
CDR3aa: CSLRSSYNEQFF
CDR3nt: TGCAGCCTGAGGTCAAGTTACAATGAGCAGTTCTTC

j_gene: TRBJ2-3
v_gene: TRBV15
d_gene: NA
abundance: NA
CDR3aa: CATSRARGGERTDTQYF
CDR3nt: TGTGCCACCAGCAGAGCCAGAGGGGGGGAACGCACAGATACGCAGTATTTT

j_gene: TRBJ1-1
v_gene: TRBV6-1
d_gene: TRBD1
abundance: NA
CDR3aa: CASSIKTGWTEAFF
CDR3nt: TGTGCCAGCAGCATTAAGACAGGGTGGACTGAAGCTTTCTTT

j_gene: TRBJ2-7
v_gene: TRBV18
d_gene: NA
abundance: NA
CDR3aa: CASSRPQDYEQYF
CDR3nt: TGTGCCAGCTCTCGGCCACAGGACTACGAGCAGTACTTC

j_gene: TRBJ1-2
v_gene: TRBV5-1
d_gene: NA
abundance: NA
CDR3aa: CASSLPRDIRDPVDYGYTF
CDR3nt: TGCGCCAGCAGCTTGCCCAGGGACATAAGGGACCCGGTGGACTATGGCTACACCTTC

j_gene: TRBJ1-1
v_gene: TRBV28
d_gene: NA
abundance: NA
CDR3aa: CASSPYFGGNTEAFF
CDR3nt: TGTGCCAGCAGCCCCTACTTCGGGGGGAACACTGAAGCTTTCTTT

j_gene: TRBJ2-3
v_gene: TRBV7-6
d_gene: TRBD2
abundance: few
CDR3aa: CASSLGSSGGLVDTQYF
CDR3nt: TGTGCCAGCAGCTTAGGCTCGAGCGGGGGTCTCGTGGATACGCAGTATTTT

j_gene: TRBJ2-1
v_gene: TRBV11-3
d_gene: TRBD1
abundance: NA
CDR3aa: CASSLGGTGSYNEQFF
CDR3nt: TGTGCCAGCAGCTTAGGAGGGACAGGCTCCTACAATGAGCAGTTCTTC

j_gene: TRBJ2-7
v_gene: TRBV7-9
d_gene: NA
abundance: NA
CDR3aa: CASKTTGPYEQYF
CDR3nt: TGTGCCAGCAAAACCACAGGACCCTACGAGCAGTACTTC

j_gene: TRBJ1-1
v_gene: TRBV6-4
d_gene: NA
abundance: NA
CDR3aa: CASKGHFMNTEAFF
CDR3nt: TGTGCCAGCAAGGGACATTTTATGAACACTGAGGCTTTCTTT

j_gene: TRBJ1-6
v_gene: TRBV7-9
d_gene: NA
abundance: NA
CDR3aa: CASRIDIGPLHF
CDR3nt: TGTGCCAGCAGAATCGACATTGGGCCCCTCCACTTT

j_gene: TRBJ2-7
v_gene: TRBV18
d_gene: TRBD1
abundance: few
CDR3aa: CASSPSSYPGKGAAYEQYF
CDR3nt: TGTGCCAGCTCACCAAGTTCCTACCCAGGGAAGGGGGCGGCCTACGAGCAGTACTTC

j_gene: TRBJ2-3
v_gene: TRBV27
d_gene: NA
abundance: once
CDR3aa: CASSLNRGGPSTDTQYF
CDR3nt: TGTGCCAGCAGTTTAAATAGGGGCGGACCCAGCACAGATACGCAGTATTTT

j_gene: TRBJ2-2
v_gene: TRBV12-5
d_gene: TRBD1
abundance: NA
CDR3aa: CASGFLQGASAGELFF
CDR3nt: TGTGCTAGTGGTTTCCTTCAGGGGGCTAGTGCCGGGGAGCTGTTTTTT

j_gene: TRBJ2-1
v_gene: TRBV28
d_gene: NA
abundance: NA
CDR3aa: CASSSLLEVAENEQFF
CDR3nt: TGTGCCAGCAGTTCCTTGCTCGAGGTAGCAGAGAATGAGCAGTTCTTC

j_gene: TRBJ2-3
v_gene: TRBV15
d_gene: NA
abundance: NA
CDR3aa: CATSKQGGATDTQYF
CDR3nt: TGTGCCACCAGCAAGCAGGGCGGGGCGACAGATACGCAGTATTTT

j_gene: TRBJ1-1
v_gene: TRBV28
d_gene: TRBD1
abundance: NA
CDR3aa: CASNPDRENTEAFF
CDR3nt: TGTGCCAGCAACCCGGACAGGGAGAACACTGAAGCTTTCTTT

j_gene: TRBJ1-5
v_gene: TRBV2
d_gene: NA
abundance: NA
CDR3aa: CASSYPREGLNQPQHF
CDR3nt: TGTGCCAGCAGTTACCCTCGGGAAGGGCTCAATCAGCCCCAGCATTTT

j_gene: TRBJ2-7
v_gene: TRBV13
d_gene: TRBD1
abundance: few
CDR3aa: CASSQTSGQGGEQYF
CDR3nt: TGTGCCAGCAGTCAAACCTCGGGACAGGGGGGCGAGCAGTACTTC

j_gene: TRBJ2-7
v_gene: TRBV10-3
d_gene: NA
abundance: NA
CDR3aa: CAIRSIRGDEQYF
CDR3nt: TGTGCCATCAGGTCAATCAGGGGCGACGAGCAGTACTTC

j_gene: TRBJ2-1
v_gene: TRBV7-9
d_gene: NA
abundance: NA
CDR3aa: CASRFTGYNEQFF
CDR3nt: TGTGCCAGCAGATTCACAGGGTACAATGAGCAGTTCTTC

j_gene: TRBJ1-1
v_gene: TRBV6-1
d_gene: NA
abundance: few
CDR3aa: CASSGTLNTEAFF
CDR3nt: TGTGCCAGCAGTGGGACACTTAACACTGAAGCTTTCTTT

j_gene: TRBJ2-7
v_gene: TRBV19
d_gene: TRBD1
abundance: NA
CDR3aa: CASSPTDRASSYEQYF
CDR3nt: TGTGCCAGTAGTCCCACCGACAGGGCAAGCTCCTACGAGCAGTACTTC